Listed below are T cell receptor beta chains from one sample, sequenced in a study of neurological immune-mediated disorders. MiXCR, applied by TCRdb to the 5' RACE reads, yields one record per CDR3 protein. Among approximately 39,000 distinct CDR3 sequences listed, approximately 7.2% were seen once. Sequenced sample: CD4+ T cells from blood. All receptors derive from a man between 50 and 59 years old in good health. The CDR3 runs from the conserved cysteine through the conserved F or W. Each record gives: J gene, V gene, clone size, D gene, CDR3 protein, CDR3 DNA. A D gene is named only where the DNA matches it firmly. Size is stated for part of the rows, as once, few or many counts, or as a class when the clone is expanded.

TRBJ2-5	TRBV20-1	many	.	CSGGKEETQYF	TGCAGTGGGGGGAAGGAAGAGACCCAGTACTTC
TRBJ2-1	TRBV28	few	TRBD2	CASSLPSTWTSGSFYNEQFF	TGTGCCAGCAGTTTACCATCGACATGGACTAGCGGGAGTTTCTACAATGAGCAGTTCTTC
TRBJ2-2	TRBV11-2	many	.	CASSLLGRVGTGELFF	TGTGCCAGCAGCTTATTAGGCAGGGTTGGCACCGGGGAGCTGTTTTTT
TRBJ1-2	TRBV24-1	many	.	CATSGPGPNYGYTF	TGTGCCACCAGTGGACCGGGTCCTAACTATGGCTACACCTTC
TRBJ2-1	TRBV28	many	.	CASSPGHLPNEQFF	TGTGCCAGCAGCCCGGGACATCTCCCCAATGAGCAGTTCTTC
TRBJ2-5	TRBV9	many	TRBD2	CASSPRRASGMETQYF	TGTGCCAGCAGCCCCCGACGAGCTAGCGGGATGGAGACCCAGTACTTC
TRBJ2-7	TRBV5-1	many	.	CASSPHLGVGYEQYF	TGCGCCAGCAGCCCCCACCTGGGGGTGGGTTACGAGCAGTACTTC
TRBJ2-4	TRBV18	many	TRBD1	CASSRLGQGDDKNIQYF	TGTGCCAGCTCACGACTTGGACAGGGTGACGACAAAAACATTCAGTACTTC
TRBJ2-2	TRBV5-6	many	.	CASTWGLNTGELFF	TGTGCCAGCACCTGGGGCCTGAACACCGGGGAGCTGTTTTTT
TRBJ1-6	TRBV5-1	many	.	CASRQGGQSPLHF	TGCGCCAGCAGGCAGGGCGGCCAATCACCCCTCCACTTT
TRBJ1-1	TRBV7-2	.	.	CASSLDTAQAFF	TGTGCCAGCAGCTTAGACACCGCACAAGCTTTCTTT
TRBJ2-1	TRBV5-1	many	TRBD2	CASRPVTAGGWNEQFF	TGCGCCAGCAGGCCCGTTACGGCGGGGGGTTGGAATGAGCAGTTCTTC
TRBJ2-2	TRBV7-2	many	.	CASSLAGLAGRNTGELFF	TGTGCCAGCAGCTTAGCTGGTCTGGCAGGGCGTAACACCGGGGAGCTGTTTTTT
TRBJ2-7	TRBV6-6	many	.	CASRLAQGSYEQYF	TGTGCCAGCAGACTAGCACAGGGCTCCTACGAGCAGTACTTC
TRBJ2-7	TRBV6-6	many	TRBD1	CASRETGSNEQYF	TGTGCCAGCAGGGAGACAGGGTCCAACGAGCAGTACTTC
TRBJ2-4	TRBV29-1	.	.	CGVGGQAKNIHYF	TGCGGCGTTGGAGGGCAGGCCAAAAACATTCACTACTTC
TRBJ1-2	TRBV30	many	.	CAWTPGQDRYGYTF	TGTGCCTGGACCCCAGGGCAGGACCGCTATGGCTACACCTTC
TRBJ2-5	TRBV29-1	many	TRBD1	CSVDRGLEETQYF	TGCAGCGTAGACAGGGGACTGGAAGAGACCCAGTACTTC
TRBJ2-1	TRBV29-1	.	.	CSAARSLEQFF	TGCAGCGCGGCGCGGAGTTTGGAGCAGTTCTTC
TRBJ2-3	TRBV5-4	many	.	CASSQSLSSASTDTQYF	TGTGCCAGCAGCCAATCCCTCAGCTCCGCTAGCACAGATACGCAGTATTTT
TRBJ2-5	TRBV20-1	many	TRBD2	CSARPTLAGGWETQYF	TGCAGTGCTAGGCCTACACTAGCGGGAGGATGGGAGACCCAGTACTTC
TRBJ2-2	TRBV20-1	many	TRBD1	CSAPTRQGGSGELFF	TGCAGTGCTCCCACTCGACAGGGTGGGTCCGGGGAGCTGTTTTTT
TRBJ2-5	TRBV27	many	.	CASSPTGRSQETQYF	TGTGCCAGCAGTCCAACCGGGAGAAGCCAAGAGACCCAGTACTTC
TRBJ2-2	TRBV20-1	many	TRBD2	CSAMRAGINTGELFF	TGCAGTGCTATGAGAGCGGGAATAAACACCGGGGAGCTGTTTTTT
TRBJ2-7	TRBV2	.	.	CASSDWAEHHSYEQYF	TGTGCCAGCAGCGACTGGGCGGAGCACCACTCCTACGAGCAGTACTTC
TRBJ2-3	TRBV7-2	many	TRBD2	CASRNLKGGGRPTDTQYF	TGTGCCAGCAGAAACCTTAAGGGCGGCGGGAGGCCCACAGATACGCAGTATTTT
TRBJ2-1	TRBV25-1	many	TRBD1	CASSEGQGIYNEQFF	TGTGCCAGCAGTGAGGGACAGGGGATCTACAATGAGCAGTTCTTC
TRBJ2-5	TRBV20-1	many	TRBD2	CSARDPKPGLRGETQYF	TGCAGTGCTAGAGACCCTAAACCGGGACTACGTGGTGAGACCCAGTACTTC
TRBJ2-7	TRBV12-3/TRBV12-4	many	.	CASSFTARSSYEQYF	TGTGCCAGCAGTTTCACAGCAAGGAGCTCCTACGAGCAGTACTTC
TRBJ2-7	TRBV9	.	.	CASSEGVLYEQYF	TGTGCCAGCAGTGAGGGAGTCCTCTACGAGCAGTACTTC
TRBJ2-2	TRBV7-2	many	TRBD2	CASSPSGRAANTGELFF	TGTGCCAGCAGCCCTAGCGGGAGGGCCGCGAACACCGGGGAGCTGTTTTTT
TRBJ2-7	TRBV7-8	many	.	CASRPTRGAYEQYF	TGTGCCAGCAGGCCGACAAGGGGCGCTTACGAGCAGTACTTC
TRBJ2-5	TRBV20-1	many	.	CSATSQVGTQYF	TGCAGTGCTACTTCCCAGGTCGGGACCCAGTACTTC
TRBJ2-5	TRBV7-9	many	.	CASSSETGRETQYF	TGTGCCAGCAGCTCAGAGACAGGGAGGGAGACCCAGTACTTC
TRBJ2-1	TRBV6-2/TRBV6-3	many	.	CASSLENYNEQFF	TGTGCCAGCAGTCTTGAGAACTACAATGAGCAGTTCTTC
TRBJ2-5	TRBV7-6	many	.	CASSLAQETQYF	TGTGCCAGCAGCTTAGCCCAAGAGACCCAGTACTTC
TRBJ1-5	TRBV7-9	.	.	CASGTGGSNEPQHF	TGTGCCAGCGGGACGGGGGGAAGCAATGAGCCCCAGCATTTT
TRBJ2-1	TRBV20-1	many	.	CSARKGGTGLYNEQFF	TGCAGTGCTAGAAAAGGCGGGACCGGCCTCTACAATGAGCAGTTCTTC
TRBJ2-7	TRBV9	many	TRBD1	CASSVGQGISYEQYF	TGTGCCAGCAGCGTGGGACAGGGGATCTCCTACGAGCAGTACTTC
TRBJ2-7	TRBV11-2	few	.	CASSLWGGGKNSYEQYF	TGTGCCAGCAGCTTATGGGGAGGGGGCAAGAACTCCTACGAGCAGTACTTC
TRBJ2-2	TRBV20-1	.	.	CSAISGHLSGEPFF	TGCAGTGCTATTTCGGGACACTTATCCGGGGAGCCGTTTTTT
TRBJ1-5	TRBV7-2	many	.	CASSPTGNQPQHF	TGTGCCAGCAGCCCCACAGGGAATCAGCCCCAGCATTTT
TRBJ1-1	TRBV12-3/TRBV12-4	few	.	CASSPSSGGVPIAAFF	TGTGCCAGCAGTCCGTCTTCGGGAGGGGTTCCAATTGCAGCTTTCTTT
TRBJ2-2	TRBV29-1	many	TRBD1	CSGGTAGGELFF	TGCAGCGGGGGGACAGCCGGCGGGGAGCTGTTTTTT
TRBJ2-5	TRBV6-5	many	TRBD1	CASKPSGTVQETQYF	TGTGCCAGCAAACCCTCTGGGACAGTCCAAGAGACCCAGTACTTC
TRBJ2-2	TRBV20-1	many	.	CSVSAISESTGELFF	TGCAGTGTCTCGGCGATTAGCGAGTCCACCGGGGAGCTGTTTTTT
TRBJ2-3	TRBV7-2	many	TRBD2	CASSLVAGGLTDTQYF	TGTGCCAGCAGCCTAGTAGCGGGAGGGTTAACAGATACGCAGTATTTT
TRBJ1-6	TRBV6-5	many	.	CASSYGRGVDSPLHF	TGTGCCAGCAGTTACGGCCGGGGAGTTGATTCACCCCTCCACTTT
TRBJ2-7	TRBV20-1	many	TRBD1	CSARVGGTGTYEQYF	TGCAGTGCTAGAGTGGGGGGGACAGGGACGTACGAGCAGTACTTC
TRBJ2-1	TRBV7-2	many	.	CASSLGEGAYNEQFF	TGTGCCAGCAGCTTAGGGGAGGGGGCTTACAATGAGCAGTTCTTC
TRBJ2-7	TRBV7-2	many	.	CASSLVWQGSYEQYF	TGTGCCAGCAGCTTAGTCTGGCAGGGGAGCTACGAGCAGTACTTC
TRBJ1-5	TRBV28	many	.	CASSFSGNSQPQHF	TGTGCCAGCAGTTTTTCAGGGAATAGTCAGCCCCAGCATTTT
TRBJ2-1	TRBV7-9	many	.	CASSSGTPAYNEQFF	TGTGCCAGCAGCTCCGGGACCCCCGCCTACAATGAGCAGTTCTTC
TRBJ2-2	TRBV7-9	many	TRBD1	CASSLREQGAIGELFF	TGTGCCAGCAGCCTCCGGGAACAGGGGGCCATCGGGGAGCTGTTTTTT
TRBJ1-3	TRBV11-2	many	.	CASSSSPGNTIYF	TGTGCCAGCAGCTCCTCGCCTGGAAACACCATATATTTT
TRBJ2-1	TRBV7-2	many	.	CASSFRNKGNEQFF	TGTGCCAGCAGCTTTAGGAACAAAGGCAATGAGCAGTTCTTC
TRBJ2-3	TRBV7-3	many	TRBD2	CASSLGSGTGTDTQYF	TGTGCCAGCAGCTTAGGTAGCGGGACGGGCACAGATACGCAGTATTTT